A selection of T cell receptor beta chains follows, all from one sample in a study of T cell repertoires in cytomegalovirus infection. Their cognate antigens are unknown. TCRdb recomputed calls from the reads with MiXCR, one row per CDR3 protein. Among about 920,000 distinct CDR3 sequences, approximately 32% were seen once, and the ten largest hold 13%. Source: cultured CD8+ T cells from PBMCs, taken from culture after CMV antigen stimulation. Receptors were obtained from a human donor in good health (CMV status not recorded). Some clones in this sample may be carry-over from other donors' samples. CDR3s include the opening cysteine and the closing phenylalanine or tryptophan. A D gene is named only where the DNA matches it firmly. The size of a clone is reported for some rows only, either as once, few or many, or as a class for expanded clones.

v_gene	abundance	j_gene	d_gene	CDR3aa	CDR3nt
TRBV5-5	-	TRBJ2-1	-	CASSLEQPASAYNEQFF	TGTGCCAGCAGCTTGGAACAGCCCGCCTCTGCCTACAATGAGCAGTTCTTC
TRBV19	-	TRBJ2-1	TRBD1	CASSMGQGGPYNEQFF	TGTGCCAGTAGTATGGGACAGGGGGGACCCTACAATGAGCAGTTCTTC
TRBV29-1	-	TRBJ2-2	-	CSVEVGGMNTGELFF	TGCAGCGTTGAAGTCGGCGGAATGAACACCGGGGAGCTGTTTTTT
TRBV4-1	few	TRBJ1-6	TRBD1	CASSTGGQDTSPLHF	TGCGCCAGCAGCACCGGGGGACAGGACACATCACCCCTCCACTTT
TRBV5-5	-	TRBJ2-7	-	CASSFFGGLSYEQYF	TGTGCCAGCAGCTTCTTCGGAGGTCTCTCCTACGAGCAGTACTTC
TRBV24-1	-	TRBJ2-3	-	CATSDVTDTQYF	TGTGCCACCAGTGATGTCACAGATACGCAGTATTTT
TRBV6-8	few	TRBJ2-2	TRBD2	CATSAGPNTGELFF	TGTGCCACTTCAGCGGGGCCTAACACCGGGGAGCTGTTTTTT
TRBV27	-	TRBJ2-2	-	CASSPRGGPGELFF	TGTGCCAGCAGTCCAAGAGGTGGGCCCGGGGAGCTGTTTTTT
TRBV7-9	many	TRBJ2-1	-	CASSLVGGLWRYNEQFF	TGTGCCAGCAGCTTAGTAGGTGGGTTATGGCGCTACAATGAGCAGTTCTTC
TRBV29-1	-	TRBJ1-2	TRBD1	CSWTGPNYGYTF	TGCAGCTGGACAGGCCCTAACTATGGCTACACCTTC
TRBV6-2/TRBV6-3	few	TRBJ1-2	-	CASSHTGYYGYTF	TGTGCCAGCAGTCACACCGGCTACTATGGCTACACCTTC
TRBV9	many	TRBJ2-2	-	CASSVGGNTGELFF	TGTGCCAGCAGCGTCGGGGGAAACACCGGGGAGCTGTTTTTT
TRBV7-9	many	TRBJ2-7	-	CASSNMAGIPGYEQYF	TGTGCCAGCAGCAACATGGCGGGTATCCCGGGCTACGAGCAGTACTTC
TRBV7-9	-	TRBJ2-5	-	CASSSRLEGSRRETQYF	TGTGCCAGCAGCTCCCGCCTGGAAGGAAGCCGAAGAGAGACCCAGTACTTC
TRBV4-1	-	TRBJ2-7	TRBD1	CASSRDRVGYEQYF	TGCGCCAGCAGCCGGGACAGGGTGGGGTACGAGCAGTACTTC
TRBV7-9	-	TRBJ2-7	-	CASSPLGRTEQYF	TGTGCCAGCAGCCCCCTGGGCCGTACTGAGCAGTACTTC
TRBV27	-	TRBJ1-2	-	CASSVGGGGYTF	TGTGCCAGCAGCGTCGGGGGTGGTGGCTACACCTTC
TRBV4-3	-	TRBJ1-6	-	CASSRTESSYNSPLHF	TGCGCCAGCAGCCGGACAGAGAGCTCCTATAATTCACCCCTCCACTTT
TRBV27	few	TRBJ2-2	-	CASRFNPDAGELFF	TGTGCCAGCAGGTTTAACCCCGACGCCGGGGAGCTGTTTTTT
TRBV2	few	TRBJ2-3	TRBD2	CASSSTLAESTDTQYF	TGTGCCAGCAGTTCGACTCTAGCGGAGAGCACAGATACGCAGTATTTT
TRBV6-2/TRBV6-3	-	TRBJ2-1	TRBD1	CASSYYGQDDEQFF	TGTGCCAGCAGTTACTATGGACAGGACGATGAGCAGTTCTTC
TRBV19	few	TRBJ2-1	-	CASSIAHGLTPYNEQFF	TGTGCCAGTAGTATAGCTCATGGACTGACTCCTTACAATGAGCAGTTCTTC
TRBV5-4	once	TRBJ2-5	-	CASSLVSEKETQYF	TGTGCCAGCAGCTTGGTTTCGGAGAAAGAGACCCAGTACTTC
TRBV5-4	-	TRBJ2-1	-	CASSLLAEGSSYNEQFF	TGTGCCAGCAGCCTGCTGGCGGAGGGCAGCTCCTACAATGAGCAGTTCTTC
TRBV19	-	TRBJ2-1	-	CASRRSVNEQFF	TGTGCCAGTAGAAGGTCGGTCAATGAGCAGTTCTTC
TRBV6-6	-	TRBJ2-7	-	CASSYGQVGYEQYF	TGTGCCAGCAGTTATGGGCAGGTCGGCTACGAGCAGTACTTC
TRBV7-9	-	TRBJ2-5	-	CASSRVSPAGETQYF	TGTGCCAGCAGCCGGGTCTCACCGGCGGGAGAGACCCAGTACTTC
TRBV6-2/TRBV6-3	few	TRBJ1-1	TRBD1	CASSPSEYRGKNTEAFF	TGTGCCAGCAGCCCGAGTGAATACAGGGGCAAGAACACTGAAGCTTTCTTT
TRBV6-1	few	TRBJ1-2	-	CASSGGQGGIYGYTF	TGTGCCAGCAGTGGGGGGCAGGGTGGGATCTATGGCTACACCTTC
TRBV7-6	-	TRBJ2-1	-	CASSFRVGGDGDRNEQFF	TGTGCCAGCAGCTTCAGGGTGGGAGGTGACGGTGACCGCAATGAGCAGTTCTTC
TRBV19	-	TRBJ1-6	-	CASSIARTAPLHF	TGTGCCAGTAGTATAGCCCGGACGGCACCCCTCCACTTT
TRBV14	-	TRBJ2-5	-	CASSPHGGETQYF	TGTGCCAGCAGCCCTCACGGTGGTGAGACCCAGTACTTC
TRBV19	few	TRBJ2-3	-	CASSFPAGTPITDTQYF	TGTGCCAGTAGTTTCCCCGCCGGGACTCCTATCACAGATACGCAGTATTTT
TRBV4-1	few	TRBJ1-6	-	CASSPVDPINSPLHF	TGCGCCAGCAGCCCAGTGGACCCAATTAATTCACCCCTCCACTTT
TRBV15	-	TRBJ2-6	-	CATSGGTAGANVLTF	TGTGCCACCAGCGGGGGGACAGCCGGGGCCAACGTCCTGACTTTC
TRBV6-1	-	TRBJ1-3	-	CASSEAALGSSGNTIYF	TGTGCCAGCAGTGAAGCCGCTTTGGGAAGCTCTGGAAACACCATATATTTT
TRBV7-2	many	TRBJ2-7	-	CASSLVRAYGYEQYF	TGTGCCAGCAGCTTAGTCCGGGCTTATGGGTACGAGCAGTACTTC
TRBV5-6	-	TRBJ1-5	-	CASSNKWGNQPQHF	TGTGCCAGCAGTAATAAATGGGGCAATCAGCCCCAGCATTTT
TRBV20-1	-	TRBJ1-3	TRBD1	CSARDPKFKQGSGNTIYF	TGCAGTGCTAGAGACCCCAAATTTAAACAGGGGTCTGGAAACACCATATATTTT
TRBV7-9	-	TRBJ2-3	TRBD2	CASSSRTSGGNTQYF	TGTGCCAGCAGTTCGAGGACTAGCGGGGGGAATACGCAGTATTTT
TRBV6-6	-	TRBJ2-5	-	CASTWGSQETQYF	TGTGCCAGCACCTGGGGCAGCCAAGAGACCCAGTACTTC
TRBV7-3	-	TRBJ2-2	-	CASSLMGGTGELFF	TGTGCCAGCAGCTTAATGGGGGGAACCGGGGAGCTGTTTTTT
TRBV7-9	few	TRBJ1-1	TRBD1	CASTLSQGGNTEAFF	TGTGCCAGCACCCTAAGCCAGGGGGGGAACACTGAAGCTTTCTTT
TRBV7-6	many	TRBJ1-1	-	CASSLAPISEAFF	TGTGCCAGCAGCTTAGCCCCCATCTCTGAAGCTTTCTTT
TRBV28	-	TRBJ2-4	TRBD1	CASSFDRGNNIQYF	TGTGCCAGCAGTTTCGACAGGGGGAACAACATTCAGTACTTC
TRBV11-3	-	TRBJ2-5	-	CASSLGGLGKETQYF	TGTGCCAGCAGCTTGGGGGGGCTCGGGAAGGAGACCCAGTACTTC
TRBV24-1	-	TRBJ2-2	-	CATSDLMSEHTGELFF	TGTGCCACCAGTGATCTCATGTCAGAGCACACCGGGGAGCTGTTTTTT
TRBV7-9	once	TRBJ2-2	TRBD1	CASSHPVQGTNTGELFF	TGTGCCAGCAGCCACCCCGTACAGGGGACCAACACCGGGGAGCTGTTTTTT
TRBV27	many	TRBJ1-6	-	CASTSPGGHSPLHF	TGTGCCAGCACCTCCCCCGGGGGCCATTCACCCCTCCACTTT
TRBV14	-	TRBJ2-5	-	CASSQEFDGQETQYF	TGTGCCAGCAGCCAAGAGTTTGATGGCCAAGAGACCCAGTACTTC
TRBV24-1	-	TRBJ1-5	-	CATSARGNQPQHF	TGTGCCACCAGTGCGAGGGGGAATCAGCCCCAGCATTTT
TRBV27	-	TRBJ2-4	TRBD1	CASSPRTGVHKNIQYF	TGTGCCAGCAGTCCACGGACAGGGGTACACAAAAACATTCAGTACTTC
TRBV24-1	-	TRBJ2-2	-	CATSDRGRNTGELFF	TGTGCCACCAGTGACAGGGGACGGAACACCGGGGAGCTGTTTTTT
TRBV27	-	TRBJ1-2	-	CASSPDPGPNYGYTF	TGTGCCAGCAGTCCGGACCCGGGACCGAACTATGGCTACACCTTC
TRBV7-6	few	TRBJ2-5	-	CASSNGAGVQETQYF	TGTGCTTCTTCTAATGGGGCGGGTGTACAAGAGACCCAGTACTTC
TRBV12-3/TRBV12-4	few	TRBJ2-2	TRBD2	CASTARSGGPGELFF	TGTGCCAGCACCGCGAGGAGCGGGGGCCCCGGGGAGCTGTTTTTT
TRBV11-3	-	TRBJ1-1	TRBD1	CASSPYGGRGQRGTEAFF	TGTGCCAGCAGCCCCTACGGGGGGAGGGGGCAGAGGGGCACTGAAGCTTTCTTT
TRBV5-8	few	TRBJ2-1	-	CASSPDGREQFF	TGTGCCAGCAGCCCTGACGGGCGCGAGCAGTTCTTC
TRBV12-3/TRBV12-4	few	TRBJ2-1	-	CASLIVLGNEQFF	TGTGCCAGCCTTATTGTCTTGGGCAATGAGCAGTTCTTC